This TCR beta chain was identified during a study of PD-1 blockade in classical Hodgkin lymphoma. Findings and limits, study-wide: Patients excluded were those beginning nivolumab under 1 year after ASCT. Lower baseline TCR diversity was reported for newly diagnosed patients than for healthy donors.

Sequencing was performed with immunoSEQ multiplex PCR; in TCRdb, only in-frame clones are kept and a portion is missing. The sample lists 15,000 to 17,000 clones, over 70% occurring once. Every one of the patients relapsed after autologous stem cell transplantation (brentuximab vedotin exposure was variable). This clone was observed a handful of times. Its specificity is not known. Trimming cost V 5 bases and J 3 bases, with 14 bases left between them. The CDR3 is 15 amino acids. The germline gives CDR1 WSHSY, CDR2 SAAADI. This specimen consisted of peripheral blood mononuclear cells (PBMCs), obtained before the second cycle of nivolumab. The chain employs TRBV10-2 and TRBJ2-1; D may match TRBD1 or TRBD2 (7 bases each). The source is a human donor with classical Hodgkin lymphoma. CDR3 bases: TGCGCCAGCAGTATCACAGGGGAGGGCTACAATGAGCAGTTCTTC. It codes for CASSITGEGYNEQFF.